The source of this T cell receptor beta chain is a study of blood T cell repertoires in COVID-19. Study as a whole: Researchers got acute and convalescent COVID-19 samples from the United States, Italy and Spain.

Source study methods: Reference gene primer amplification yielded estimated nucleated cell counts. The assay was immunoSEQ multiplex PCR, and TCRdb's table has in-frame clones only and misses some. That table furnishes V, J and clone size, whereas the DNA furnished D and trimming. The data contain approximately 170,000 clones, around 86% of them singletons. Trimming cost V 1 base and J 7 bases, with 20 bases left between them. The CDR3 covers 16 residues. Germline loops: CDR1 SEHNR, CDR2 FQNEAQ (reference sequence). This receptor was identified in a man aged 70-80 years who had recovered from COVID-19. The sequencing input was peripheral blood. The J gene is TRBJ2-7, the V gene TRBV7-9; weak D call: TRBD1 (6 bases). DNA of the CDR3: TGTGCCAGCAGCTTAGTTGGGACACTTGCCTTTCGGGAGCAGTACTTC. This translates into CASSLVGTLAFREQYF.